What follows are 12 T cell receptor beta chains derived from one specimen sequenced in a study of blood T cell repertoires in COVID-19. Only in-frame clones appear in the TCRdb table, and some are missing; sequencing was by immunoSEQ multiplex PCR. The data show about 200,000 clones, about 82% seen once. Material for sequencing was peripheral blood. These receptors came from a man aged 55-75 years with COVID-19, enrolled during active disease.

The chain carries TRBV6-6 and TRBJ1-6; D is undetermined. The CDR3 contains 9 residues. Germline assignment: CDR1 MNHNY and CDR2 SVGAGI (reference sequence). Trimming left V 11 bases short and J 13 bases short, with 9 bases between. As DNA, the CDR3 is TGTGCCGCGGGAGTTCCCCTCCACTTT. This codes for CAAGVPLHF.

The J gene is TRBJ1-6, the V gene TRBV18; 9 nucleotides match TRBD1. The ends lost 2 bases at V and 9 bases at J; junction bases unmatched: 5. The CDR3 spans 15 residues. The germline gives CDR1 KGHSH, CDR2 LQKENI. The CDR3 is CASSPSTGGGSPLHF. As DNA, the CDR3 is TGTGCCAGCTCACCATCGACAGGGGGAGGTTCACCCCTCCACTTT.

This rearrangement joins TRBV7-7 to TRBJ2-1, with 7 bases matching TRBD2. The V gene end was trimmed by 5 bases and the J gene end by 2 bases; junction bases not matched to a gene: 3. Germline V lookup: CDR1 SSHAT, CDR2 FNYEAQ (reference sequence). There are 14 residues in the CDR3. The CDR3: CASSPSGAYNEQFF. CDR3 coding DNA: TGTGCCAGCAGCCCGAGCGGGGCCTACAATGAGCAGTTCTTC.

This chain uses TRBV6-5 with TRBJ1-5; 7 positions agree with TRBD1. The CDR3 is 14 amino acids. In germline, CDR1 is MNHEY, CDR2 SVGAGI. Losses at the gene ends were 6 bases for V and 6 bases for J; bases not matched to a gene: 8. DNA for the CDR3: TGTGCCAGCAGACTCGACAGGGAAGGTCAGCCCCAGCATTTT. Translated, it gives CASRLDREGQPQHF.

This clone was found many times. The rearrangement joins TRBV7-9 to TRBJ2-5; TRBD1 agrees at 10 bases. This CDR3 region has 16 residues. Germline trimming cut 2 bases from V and 0 bases from J; bases unmatched to any gene: 3. In germline, CDR1 is SEHNR, CDR2 FQNEAQ (reference sequence). The CDR3 coding sequence is TGTGCCAGCAGCTTACGGGGACAGGGGTACCAAGAGACCCAGTACTTC. Its protein is CASSLRGQGYQETQYF.

The chain couples TRBV5-1 to TRBJ2-1; TRBD2 matches 8 bases. Germline values: CDR1 SGHRS, CDR2 YFSETQ. V trimming: 0 bases; J trimming: 7 bases; junction bases outside the gene matches: 9. The CDR3 runs to 16 residues. The CDR3 loop is CASSLDGSGTSNEQFF. The CDR3 DNA reads TGCGCCAGCAGCTTGGATGGTAGCGGGACATCGAATGAGCAGTTCTTC.

This clone was counted a few times. V and J are TRBV6-2 or TRBV6-3 and TRBJ1-6; D is possibly TRBD1 (5 bases). The V and J ends lost 3 bases and 9 bases respectively, with 15 bases between them. This CDR3 comprises 15 residues. Germline V lookup: CDR1 MNHEY, CDR2 SVGEGT. Here the CDR3 DNA reads TGTGCCAGCAGTTATACAGGCGCCCTTGGTTCACCCCTCCACTTT. Protein: CASSYTGALGSPLHF.

The rearrangement uses TRBV10-1 and TRBJ1-1; tentatively, D is TRBD1 (5 bases). V dropped 5 bases and J dropped 4 bases, with 14 bases sitting between them. CDR3 length: 14 residues. The V gene's germline CDR1 is WNHNN and CDR2 SYGVQD (reference sequence). The CDR3 loop reads CASSPHSGVTEAFF. DNA for the CDR3: TGCGCCAGCAGTCCGCATTCGGGGGTCACTGAAGCTTTCTTT.

The V and J genes are TRBV30 and TRBJ2-7, with TRBD1 as a possible D gene (5 bases). This CDR3 comprises 12 residues. The germline gives CDR1 GTSNPN, CDR2 SVGIG (reference sequence). The V gene lost 1 base and the J gene lost 6 bases, with 10 bases spanning the gap. Here the CDR3 DNA reads TGTGCCTGGAGTGGATTGGGGCGCGAGCAGTACTTC. It specifies CAWSGLGREQYF.

This clone was observed once. The chain combines TRBV7-2 with TRBJ2-5; D may be TRBD2 (5 bases). The CDR3 runs to 14 residues. Germline V lookup: CDR1 SGHTA, CDR2 FQGNSA. The germline V and J ends were trimmed by 5 bases and 2 bases, with 12 bases remaining between them. The CDR3 coding sequence is TGTGCCAGCAGCCTATCGAGGACTCAAGAGACCCAGTACTTC. This sequence encodes CASSLSRTQETQYF.

A remark on this clone: This sample also contains other DNA sequences that code for the same CDR3. The gene calls are TRBV12-5 and TRBJ1-3; D is unresolved. Germline values: CDR1 LGHNT, CDR2 FRNRAP. The CDR3 length is 13 residues. V dropped 6 bases and J dropped 0 bases, with 6 bases sitting between them. The CDR3: CASGRSSGNTIYF. CDR3 DNA: TGTGCTAGTGGCCGGAGCTCTGGAAACACCATATATTTT.

In this sample, this clone turned up a few times. The chain uses TRBV19 and TRBJ1-5; D remains ambiguous. The CDR3 totals 14 residues. Germline CDR1 is LNHDA and CDR2 is SQIVND (reference sequence). The V end lost 1 base, the J end lost 5 bases, and 9 bases lay between the germline ends. The CDR3 protein is CASSIGNSYQPQHF. CDR3 nucleotides: TGTGCCAGTAGTATAGGGAACAGTTATCAGCCCCAGCATTTT.